This T cell receptor beta chain appears in the sequencing data of a study of technical replicates of blood from a handful of donors (dated by TCRdb to the late 2010s). The protocol used for the library was the immunoSEQ multiplex PCR assay. The immuneACCESS repertoire file appears here via TCRdb, limited to in-frame rearrangements. These files lack a portion of the clones; in checked studies, under half of the deficit traces to unresolved V genes, and the cause of the others is not known. The sample includes approximately 85,000 clones, with 94% observed a single time. 0.26% of the sample lies in the top ten. As concerns this clone: This clone's antigen is unknown. Base qualities are not at hand, and no much larger clone is one base apart.

V is reduced by 7 bases and J by 5 bases, leaving a spacing of 13 bases between them. Reading from cysteine to phenylalanine, the CDR3 counts 13 amino acids. Only the CDR3 region is kept as DNA, spanning 39 bases read in frame from base 1. CDR1 and CDR2 (MNHNS, SASEGT) derive from the germline V gene. The V and J genes are TRBV6-1 and TRBJ2-3; TRBD2 is a weak D gene call, 7 bases matching. The sequence derives from a human donor in good health. Sequencing input: T cells isolated from PBMCs. The DNA sequence follows: TGTGCCAGCAAACGGGGGGCGAGAGATACGCAGTATTTT. This codes for CASKRGARDTQYF.